This TCR beta chain was sequenced in a study of cytomegalovirus exposure and HLA in healthy donors. Study-wide results and caveats: TCR beta sequences reportedly predicted most subjects' HLA-A and HLA-B alleles accurately.

The CDR3 has 14 amino acids. Germline CDR1 reads SNHLY; CDR2 reads FYNNEI. The ends lost 6 bases at V and 4 bases at J; junction bases unmatched: 8. As concerns this clone: The antigen is undetermined.

Both 60 Vbeta primers and 13 Jbeta primers went into the PCR. Sequencing used immunoSEQ multiplex PCR; TCRdb keeps in-frame clones, though not all of them. The sample yields around 110,000 clones, 81% seen once. The sample consisted of PBMCs. The chain carries TRBV2 and TRBJ1-2; 7 nucleotides agree with TRBD1. The sequence derives from a woman aged 30 to 39 in good health and CMV-seronegative. The CDR3 reads CASRGTVATYGYTF. The CDR3 coding sequence is TGTGCCAGCAGGGGGACAGTAGCCACCTATGGCTACACCTTC. The full variable domain, its missing parts supplied by reference TRBV2 and TRBJ1-2, is EPEVTQTPSHQVTQMGQEVILRCVPISNHLYFYWYRQILGQKVEFLVSFYNNEISEKSEIFDDQFSVERPDGSNFTLKIRSTKLEDSAMYFCASRGTVATYGYTFGSGTRLTVV.